This T cell receptor beta chain was identified in a study of blood T cell repertoires in COVID-19. The wider study: Sources were T cells, B-cell-depleted T cells, or PBMCs; the material itself was cDNA or gDNA.

Clinical histories supplied by participants themselves formed the basis of cohort assignment. This clone has a single count. The CDR3 runs 16 residues. Germline lookup yields CDR1 SGHRS and CDR2 YFSETQ. V lost 0 bases to trimming and J lost 1 base, with 13 bases between them. Sequencing was performed with immunoSEQ multiplex PCR; in TCRdb, only in-frame clones are kept and a portion is missing. This sample has 350,000 to 400,000 clones, with around nine tenths found just once. The clonotype comes from a woman in her twenties or thirties who had recovered from COVID-19. The genes are TRBV5-1 and TRBJ1-1; tentative D call: TRBD1 (5 bases). The sequencing input was PBMCs or T cells enriched from blood (not recorded which). The CDR3 coding sequence is TGCGCCAGCAGCTTGGAGGGACTAGATCCGAACACTGAAGCTTTCTTT. This encodes CASSLEGLDPNTEAFF.